A selection of T cell receptor beta chains follows, all from one sample in a study of CD8 T cells in ankylosing spondylitis. TCRdb ran MiXCR on the 5' RACE reads and lists one entry per CDR3 protein. There are about 440,000 distinct CDR3 sequences in the sample; more than 15% occur only once, and 0.85% to 1.3% lies in the top ten. The material sequenced was blood, either unsorted or a sorted T cell fraction (not recorded which). These receptors originate from a male donor with ankylosing spondylitis. Both conserved end residues are part of each CDR3. A D gene is named only where the DNA matches it firmly. Only some rows state a clone size, as once, few, many or a class for expanded clones.

D gene,V gene,clone size,J gene,CDR3 protein,CDR3 DNA
.,TRBV15,few,TRBJ1-1,CATSRLQVNTEAFF,TGTGCCACCAGCAGATTGCAGGTGAACACTGAAGCTTTCTTT
.,TRBV24-1,many,TRBJ2-3,CATSDLGVGPTDTQYF,TGTGCCACCAGTGATTTGGGGGTAGGACCCACAGATACGCAGTATTTT
.,TRBV29-1,.,TRBJ2-3,CSAVETLITDTQYF,TGCAGCGCCGTCGAGACCCTGATAACAGATACGCAGTATTTT
TRBD2,TRBV10-3,few,TRBJ2-1,CAISGTSGMSNEQFF,TGTGCCATCAGTGGGACTAGCGGGATGAGCAATGAGCAGTTCTTC
TRBD2,TRBV27,.,TRBJ2-7,CASRELGTSYEQYF,TGTGCCAGCCGGGAATTGGGGACTAGCTACGAGCAGTACTTC
TRBD1,TRBV28,.,TRBJ2-4,CASSLTGAAKNIQYF,TGTGCCAGCAGCCTGACAGGGGCGGCCAAAAACATTCAGTACTTC
.,TRBV9,once,TRBJ1-3,CASSVGPEAGNTIYF,TGTGCCAGCAGCGTAGGACCGGAAGCTGGAAACACCATATATTTT
.,TRBV19,.,TRBJ2-1,CASSTSGGPYNEQFF,TGTGCCAGTAGTACCTCCGGGGGACCGTACAATGAGCAGTTCTTC
TRBD1,TRBV7-3,.,TRBJ2-1,CASSTGPYNEQFF,TGTGCCAGCTCGACAGGGCCTTACAATGAGCAGTTCTTC
TRBD1,TRBV9,few,TRBJ2-3,CASSVAPSGQGVSF,TGTGCCAGCAGCGTAGCCCCCTCGGGACAGGGCGTCTCGTTT
.,TRBV4-1,few,TRBJ1-6,CASSQRIGESSNSPLHF,TGCGCCAGCAGCCAAAGAATAGGGGAATCCTCCAATTCACCCCTCCACTTT
TRBD1,TRBV6-1,.,TRBJ1-5,CASRIQGASNQPQHF,TGTGCCAGCAGGATACAGGGGGCAAGCAATCAGCCCCAGCATTTT
.,TRBV4-3,few,TRBJ1-1,CASSQDRTGGRTEAFF,TGCGCCAGCAGCCAAGACCGCACAGGTGGGCGGACTGAAGCTTTCTTT
.,TRBV5-5,.,TRBJ2-7,CASSPYSNEQYF,TGTGCCAGCAGCCCATATAGCAACGAGCAGTACTTC
TRBD2,TRBV12-3/TRBV12-4,.,TRBJ2-7,CASSKGLASGEQYF,TGTGCCAGCAGTAAGGGACTAGCGTCGGGCGAGCAGTACTTC
TRBD2,TRBV20-1,few,TRBJ2-2,CSARAGLAGGPDTGELFF,TGCAGTGCTAGGGCGGGACTAGCGGGAGGGCCGGACACCGGGGAGCTGTTTTTT
TRBD1,TRBV3-1,.,TRBJ1-3,CASSFQGAGGNTIYF,TGTGCCAGCAGCTTTCAGGGGGCAGGTGGAAACACCATATATTTT
.,TRBV20-1,.,TRBJ1-6,CSAGRGEGSPLHF,TGCAGTGCTGGGAGAGGGGAGGGTTCACCCCTCCACTTT
.,TRBV11-2,.,TRBJ2-1,CASSRVRGDYNEQFF,TGTGCCAGCAGCCGGGTCAGGGGGGACTACAATGAGCAGTTCTTC
.,TRBV29-1,many,TRBJ1-1,CSSSVGGSGTEAFF,TGCAGCTCATCCGTGGGGGGAAGCGGCACTGAAGCTTTCTTT
.,TRBV12-3/TRBV12-4,few,TRBJ2-7,CASNVAAATYEQYF,TGTGCCAGCAATGTGGCGGCTGCCACCTACGAGCAGTACTTC
TRBD1,TRBV2,.,TRBJ1-1,CASSEGTGGYTEAFF,TGTGCCAGCAGTGAGGGGACAGGGGGCTACACTGAAGCTTTCTTT
TRBD2,TRBV5-1,few,TRBJ2-5,CASSSRTSGRWETQYF,TGCGCCAGCAGCTCACGGACTAGCGGGAGGTGGGAGACCCAGTACTTC
TRBD1,TRBV20-1,.,TRBJ2-7,CSAQGDTSYEQYF,TGCAGTGCTCAGGGGGATACGTCCTACGAGCAGTACTTC
.,TRBV12-3/TRBV12-4,many,TRBJ2-3,CASSLGTPSTDTQYF,TGTGCCAGCAGTCTCGGGACTCCCAGCACAGATACGCAGTATTTT
.,TRBV11-1,.,TRBJ2-3,CASSLGARGPTDTQYF,TGTGCCAGCAGCTTAGGGGCCCGGGGGCCTACAGATACGCAGTATTTT
.,TRBV6-1,.,TRBJ2-7,CASTSGPSMGVHEQYF,TGTGCCAGCACCAGCGGACCCTCAATGGGGGTACACGAGCAGTACTTC
.,TRBV5-1,.,TRBJ2-5,CASSLEPGAQETQYF,TGCGCCAGCAGCTTGGAGCCGGGAGCTCAAGAGACCCAGTACTTC
.,TRBV18,.,TRBJ1-3,CASSPSPVSGNTIYF,TGTGCCAGCTCACCAAGTCCAGTCTCTGGAAACACCATATATTTT
TRBD1,TRBV24-1,.,TRBJ1-2,CATSDHRGGYTF,TGTGCCACCAGTGACCACAGGGGTGGCTACACCTTC
TRBD1,TRBV7-9,few,TRBJ2-1,CASSPGTGRVNEQFF,TGTGCCAGCAGCCCAGGGACAGGGAGGGTGAATGAGCAGTTCTTC
.,TRBV9,.,TRBJ2-2,CASSTLNTGELFF,TGTGCCAGCAGCACCCTGAACACCGGGGAGCTGTTTTTT
.,TRBV18,.,TRBJ2-2,CASSPPGNPTGELFF,TGTGCCAGCTCACCACCGGGGAACCCAACCGGGGAGCTGTTTTTT
.,TRBV7-9,.,TRBJ2-3,CASSLDREDTQYF,TGTGCCAGCAGCTTAGACAGAGAGGATACGCAGTATTTT
.,TRBV20-1,.,TRBJ1-3,CSARVPGVNTIYF,TGCAGTGCTAGAGTCCCAGGGGTGAACACCATATATTTT